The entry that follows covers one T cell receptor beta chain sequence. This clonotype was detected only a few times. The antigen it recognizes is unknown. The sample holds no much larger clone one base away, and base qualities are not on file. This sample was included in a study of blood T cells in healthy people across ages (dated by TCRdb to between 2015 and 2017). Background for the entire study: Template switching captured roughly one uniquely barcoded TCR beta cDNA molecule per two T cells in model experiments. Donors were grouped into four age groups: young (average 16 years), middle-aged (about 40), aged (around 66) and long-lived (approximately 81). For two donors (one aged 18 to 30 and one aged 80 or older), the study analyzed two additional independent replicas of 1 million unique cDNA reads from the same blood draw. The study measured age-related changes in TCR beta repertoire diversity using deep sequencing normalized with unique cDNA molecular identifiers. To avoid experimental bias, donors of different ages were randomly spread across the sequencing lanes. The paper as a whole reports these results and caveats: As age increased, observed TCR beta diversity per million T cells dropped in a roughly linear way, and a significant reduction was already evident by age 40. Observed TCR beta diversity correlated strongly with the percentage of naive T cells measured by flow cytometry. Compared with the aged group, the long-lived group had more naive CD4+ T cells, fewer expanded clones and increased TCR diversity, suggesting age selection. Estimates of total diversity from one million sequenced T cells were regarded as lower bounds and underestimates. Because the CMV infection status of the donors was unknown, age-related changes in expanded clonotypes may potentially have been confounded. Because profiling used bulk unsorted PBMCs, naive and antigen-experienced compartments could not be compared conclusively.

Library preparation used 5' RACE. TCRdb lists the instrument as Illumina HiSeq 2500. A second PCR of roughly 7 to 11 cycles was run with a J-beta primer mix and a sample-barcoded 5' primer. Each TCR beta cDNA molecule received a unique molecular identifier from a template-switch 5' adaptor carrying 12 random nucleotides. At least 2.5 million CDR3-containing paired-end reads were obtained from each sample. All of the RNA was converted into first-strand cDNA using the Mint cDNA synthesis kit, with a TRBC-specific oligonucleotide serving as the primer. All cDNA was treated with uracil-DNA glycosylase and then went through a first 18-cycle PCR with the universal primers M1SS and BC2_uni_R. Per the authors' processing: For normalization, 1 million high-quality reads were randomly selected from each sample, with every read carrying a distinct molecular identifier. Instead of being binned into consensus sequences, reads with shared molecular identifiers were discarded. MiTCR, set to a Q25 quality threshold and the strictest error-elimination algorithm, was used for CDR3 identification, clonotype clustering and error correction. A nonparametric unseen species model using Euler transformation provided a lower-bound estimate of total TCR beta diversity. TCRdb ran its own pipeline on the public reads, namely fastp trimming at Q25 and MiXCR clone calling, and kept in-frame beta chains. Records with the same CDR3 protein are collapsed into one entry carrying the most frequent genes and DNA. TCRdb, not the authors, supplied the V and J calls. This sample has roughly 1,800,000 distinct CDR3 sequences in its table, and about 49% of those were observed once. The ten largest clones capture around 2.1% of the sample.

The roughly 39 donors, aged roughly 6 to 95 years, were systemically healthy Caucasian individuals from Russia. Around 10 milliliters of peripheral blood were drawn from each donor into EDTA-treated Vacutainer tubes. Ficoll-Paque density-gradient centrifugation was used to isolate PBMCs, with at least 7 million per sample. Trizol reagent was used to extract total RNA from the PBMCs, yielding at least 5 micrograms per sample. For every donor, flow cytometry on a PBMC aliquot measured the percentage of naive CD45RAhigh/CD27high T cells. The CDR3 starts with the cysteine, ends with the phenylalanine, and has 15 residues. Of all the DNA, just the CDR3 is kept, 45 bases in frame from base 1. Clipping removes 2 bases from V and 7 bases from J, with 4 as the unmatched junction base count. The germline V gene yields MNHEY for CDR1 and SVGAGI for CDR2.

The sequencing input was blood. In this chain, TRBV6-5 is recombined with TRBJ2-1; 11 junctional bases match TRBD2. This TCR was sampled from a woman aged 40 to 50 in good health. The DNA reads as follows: TGTGCCAGCAGTTACGTCACTAGCGGGGGAAATGAGCAGTTCTTC. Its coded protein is CASSYVTSGGNEQFF.